What follows describes a single TCR beta chain. These data belong to a study of blood T cell repertoires in COVID-19. Generated by immunoSEQ multiplex PCR, the TCRdb table keeps only in-frame clones and is missing some. This table has some 150,000 clones, roughly four fifths appearing once. The TCR was taken from a woman aged 80 or over with active or convalescent COVID-19. Sequencing used peripheral blood.

CDR3 DNA: TGTGCCAGCAGCCACGGACAGGGCTCAGATACGCAGTATTTT. Translated, it gives CASSHGQGSDTQYF. The V gene is TRBV13, the J gene TRBJ2-3; TRBD1 matches at 8 bases. The CDR3 has 14 residues. Germline CDR1 and CDR2: PRHDT and FYEKMQ (reference sequence). Unmatched junction bases numbered 5, after V lost 5 bases and J lost 4 bases.